Listed here are 18 T cell receptor beta chains from one sample, sequenced in a study of cytomegalovirus exposure and HLA in healthy donors. The primer mix had 60 Vbeta and 13 Jbeta primers. Repertoires were generated with immunoSEQ multiplex PCR, while TCRdb's copy carries only in-frame clones and drops some. Of some 95,000 clones listed, 55% to 85% were seen once; the top ten hold roughly 15%. The sequencing sample was made of PBMCs. Receptor source: a woman aged 18 to 35 in good health and CMV-seropositive.

The V gene is TRBV7-2, the J gene TRBJ2-3, with 10 bases that match TRBD2. The CDR3 runs to 15 residues. CDR1 is SGHTA and CDR2 is FQGNSA in the germline V gene. With V trimmed by 5 bases and J by 6 bases, 8 bases remained unmatched. This CDR3 reads CASSRTSGIADTQYF. CDR3 bases: TGTGCCAGCAGCCGAACTAGCGGGATCGCGGATACGCAGTATTTT.

The chain combines TRBV30 with TRBJ2-1; D ambiguous. The CDR3 runs to 12 residues. Trimming stripped 0 bases from V and 6 bases from J, with 6 bases between. Per germline, CDR1 GTSNPN and CDR2 SVGIG (reference sequence). CDR3 DNA: TGTGCCTGGAGTGTACTATCCAATGAGCAGTTCTTC. It is translated as CAWSVLSNEQFF.

This clone has more than one count but fewer than ten. The rearrangement joins TRBV6-1 to TRBJ1-2; D call uncertain. This CDR3 contains 13 residues. Germline V gives CDR1 MNHNS, CDR2 SASEGT. V dropped 8 bases and J dropped 4 bases, with 14 bases sitting between them. CDR3: CASSDSRTYGYTF. The CDR3 bases are TGTGCCAGCTCTGACTCCAGAACCTATGGCTACACCTTC.

The CDR3 spells CASRRTGTRAYEQYF. The CDR3 coding sequence is TGTGCCAGCAGACGGACAGGGACGAGAGCCTACGAGCAGTACTTC. The V gene is TRBV27, the J gene TRBJ2-7; TRBD1 aligns across 8 bases. The V gene's germline CDR1 is MNHEY and CDR2 SMNVEV (reference sequence). V shed 6 bases and J 2 bases; nucleotides not matched to a gene: 9. CDR3 length: 15 amino acids.

A word on this clone: Relative to the germline gene, one junction end is altered; a read error may explain this. The chain links TRBV7-9 to TRBJ2-5; perhaps TRBD1 as D (6 bases). There are 14 residues in the CDR3. The germline CDR1 and CDR2 sequences are SEHNR and FQNEAQ (reference sequence). The CDR3 loop reads CSSSLANNRDPQYF. In nucleotides, the CDR3 is TGTTCCAGCAGCTTAGCGAATAACAGGGACCCCCAGTACTTC. Full variable domain (remainder filled in from reference TRBV7-9 and TRBJ2-5): DTGVSQNPRHKITKRGQNVTFRCDPISEHNRLYWYRQTLGQGPEFLTYFQNEAQLEKSRLLSDRFSAERPKGSFSTLEIQRTEQGDSAMYLCSSSLANNRDPQYFGPGTRLLVL.

This chain connects TRBV7-3 to TRBJ1-2; 9 bases are shared with TRBD1. The V segment lost 5 bases and the J segment 5 bases; nucleotides outside the gene matches: 3. Germline CDR1 reads SGHTA; CDR2 reads FQGTGA. The CDR3 contains 13 residues. As DNA, the CDR3 is TGTGCCAGCAGCCCGACAGGGGGATATGGCTACACCTTC. It is translated as CASSPTGGYGYTF. Looking up the rest from reference TRBV7-3 and TRBJ1-2 gives the full variable domain: GAGVSQTPSNKVTEKGKYVELRCDPISGHTALYWYRQSLGQGPEFLIYFQGTGAADDSGLPNDRFFAVRPEGSVSTLKIQRTERGDSAVYLCASSPTGGYGYTFGSGTRLTVV.

The chain uses TRBV5-1 and TRBJ2-3; 11 bases agree with TRBD2. CDR1 and CDR2 (germline): SGHRS, YFSETQ. The CDR3 has 14 amino acids. J was trimmed by 4 bases and V by 3 bases; bases with no gene match: 1. CDR3 bases: TGCGCCAGCAGCTCTAGCGGGAGGTCAGATACGCAGTATTTT. It translates to CASSSSGRSDTQYF.

The chain links TRBV10-3 to TRBJ2-1, with a tentative D call TRBD2 (5 bases). Looked up from germline, CDR1 is ENHRY and CDR2 is SYGVKD. V was trimmed by 4 bases and J by 5 bases, leaving 9 bases between them. The CDR3 consists of 13 residues. DNA of the CDR3: TGTGCCATCAGTGGCGGGCCGAACAATGAGCAGTTCTTC. Its protein is CAISGGPNNEQFF.

This clone was observed a handful of times. This same CDR3 is encoded by further DNA sequences in the sample. V and J are TRBV7-2 and TRBJ2-1; TRBD2 is a possible D gene (6 bases). V was pared by 1 base and J by 0 bases, with 10 bases between. Germline V lookup: CDR1 SGHTA, CDR2 FQGNSA. This CDR3 contains 16 residues. The CDR3 loop reads CASSLVSGSSYNEQFF. CDR3 bases: TGTGCCAGCAGCTTAGTTTCCGGGAGCTCCTACAATGAGCAGTTCTTC.

This chain joins TRBV4-2 and TRBJ2-3; 7 nucleotides align to TRBD2. Germline CDR1 and CDR2: LGHNA and YNFKEQ. V lost 3 bases to trimming and J lost 2 bases; unmatched junction nucleotides: 5. CDR3 length equals 15 residues. The CDR3 DNA sequence: TGTGCCAGCAGCCAGGGGGGGGTGGACACAGATACGCAGTATTTT. It yields the protein CASSQGGVDTDTQYF.

The V call is TRBV6-5, the J call TRBJ2-5, with TRBD2 as a possible D gene (6 bases). The DNA end favors TRBJ2-7, so the J call may be wrong. CDR3 length equals 14 residues. Germline CDR1 reads MNHEY; CDR2 reads SVGAGI. CDR3 sequence reads: CASSYVGGIYEQYF. The DNA for the CDR3 is TGTGCCAGCAGTTACGTGGGGGGTATCTACGAGCAGTACTTC.

CDR3 bases: TGTGCCAGCAGCCAAGAAGAATGTACTGCTGGCTACACCTTC. Its protein is CASSQEECTAGYTF. This chain links TRBV7-8 with TRBJ1-2; D gene ambiguous. Trimming took off 5 bases at V and 7 bases at J, with 17 bases between the two ends. This CDR3 has 14 residues. CDR1 is SGHVS and CDR2 is FQNEAQ in the germline V gene.

This clone occurred a few times. The chain combines TRBV7-2 with TRBJ2-5; D not certain. CDR3 size: 14 residues. V gave up 4 bases and J gave up 5 bases, with 14 bases separating them. CDR1 and CDR2 from the germline V gene are SGHTA and FQGNSA. The CDR3 sequence: CASSSPLGFETQYF. The DNA of the CDR3 is TGTGCCAGCAGCTCCCCCCTCGGGTTTGAGACCCAGTACTTC.

This clone was seen a handful of times. The J gene is TRBJ2-4, the V gene TRBV7-8; the D gene is possibly TRBD1 (5 bases). Germline V CDR1 and CDR2: SGHVS, FQNEAQ. V was shortened by 5 bases and J by 11 bases, with 10 bases between the two germline ends. The CDR3 contains 11 residues. The CDR3 sequence is CASSPGKVQYF. CDR3 nucleotides: TGTGCCAGCAGCCCAGGGAAGGTTCAGTACTTC.

This clone is a singleton in its sample. The chain is built from TRBV7-3 and TRBJ1-1; D is uncertain. Trimming took off 5 bases at V and 0 bases at J, with 13 bases between the two ends. The CDR3 has 15 residues. CDR1 is SGHTA and CDR2 is FQGTGA in the germline V gene. CDR3: CASSLPRVMNTEAFF. In DNA, the CDR3 is TGTGCCAGCAGCCTCCCGCGGGTCATGAACACTGAAGCTTTCTTT.

The V gene is TRBV5-1, the J gene TRBJ1-1; TRBD1 matches 7 bases. Germline CDR1 reads SGHRS; CDR2 reads YFSETQ. The CDR3 spans 16 residues. The ends lost 0 bases at V and 1 base at J; junction bases unmatched: 6. The CDR3 here is CASSLDSQGGNTEAFF. The CDR3 DNA reads as TGCGCCAGCAGCTTGGATAGCCAGGGGGGGAACACTGAAGCTTTCTTT.

V usage is TRBV5-4 and J usage is TRBJ1-3; a possible D gene is TRBD1 (5 bases). This CDR3 spans 15 amino acids. From germline, CDR1 is SGHNT and CDR2 YYREEE (reference sequence). Trimming removed 4 bases from V and 0 bases from J, with 11 bases in between. The CDR3 DNA is TGTGCCAGCAGCGACCGACAGACCTCTGGAAACACCATATATTTT. Amino acid sequence: CASSDRQTSGNTIYF. The whole variable domain, remainder taken from reference TRBV5-4 and TRBJ1-3, is ETGVTQSPTHLIKTRGQQVTLRCSSQSGHNTVSWYQQALGQGPQFIFQYYREEENGRGNFPPRFSGLQFPNYSSELNVNALELDDSALYLCASSDRQTSGNTIYFGEGSWLTVV.

This sequence joins TRBV2 and TRBJ2-7; 7 bases are a match to TRBD1. This CDR3 contains 12 residues. Germline V gene lookup returns CDR1 SNHLY and CDR2 FYNNEI. Trimming at V came to 6 bases and at J to 7 bases, leaving 6 bases not matched to a gene. CDR3 sequence reads: CASRGDSREQYF. DNA of the CDR3: TGTGCCAGCAGGGGGGACAGTCGGGAGCAGTACTTC.